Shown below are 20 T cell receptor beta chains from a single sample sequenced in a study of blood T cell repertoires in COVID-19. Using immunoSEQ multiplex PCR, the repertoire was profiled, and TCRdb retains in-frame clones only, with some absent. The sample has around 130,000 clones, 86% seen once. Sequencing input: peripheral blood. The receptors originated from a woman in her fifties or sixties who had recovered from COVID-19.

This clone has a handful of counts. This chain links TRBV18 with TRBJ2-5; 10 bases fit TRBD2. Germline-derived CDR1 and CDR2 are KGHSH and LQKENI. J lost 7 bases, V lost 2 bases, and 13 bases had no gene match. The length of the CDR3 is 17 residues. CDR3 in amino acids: CASSPVAGGTPGSTQYF. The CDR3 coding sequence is TGTGCCAGCTCACCAGTAGCGGGGGGTACCCCGGGTTCGACCCAGTACTTC.

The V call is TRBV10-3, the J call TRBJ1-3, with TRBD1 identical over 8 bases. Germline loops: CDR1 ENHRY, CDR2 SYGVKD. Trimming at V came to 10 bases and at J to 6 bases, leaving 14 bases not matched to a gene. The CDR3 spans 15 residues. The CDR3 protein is CATGGPQDRENTIYF. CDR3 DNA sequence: TGTGCCACCGGAGGGCCCCAGGACAGGGAAAACACCATATATTTT.

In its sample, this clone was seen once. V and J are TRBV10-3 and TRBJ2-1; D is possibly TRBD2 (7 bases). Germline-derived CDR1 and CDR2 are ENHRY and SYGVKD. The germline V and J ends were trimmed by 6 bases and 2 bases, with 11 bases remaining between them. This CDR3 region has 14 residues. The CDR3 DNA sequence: TGTGCCATCAGGCGGGGGCCTGCCTACAATGAGCAGTTCTTC. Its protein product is CAIRRGPAYNEQFF.

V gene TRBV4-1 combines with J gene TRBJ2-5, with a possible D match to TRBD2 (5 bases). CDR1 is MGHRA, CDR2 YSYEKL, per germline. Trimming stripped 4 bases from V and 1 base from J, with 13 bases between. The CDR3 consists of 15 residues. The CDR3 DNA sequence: TGCGCCAGCAGCCTGCACGGGATCCTCCAAGAGACCCAGTACTTC. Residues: CASSLHGILQETQYF.

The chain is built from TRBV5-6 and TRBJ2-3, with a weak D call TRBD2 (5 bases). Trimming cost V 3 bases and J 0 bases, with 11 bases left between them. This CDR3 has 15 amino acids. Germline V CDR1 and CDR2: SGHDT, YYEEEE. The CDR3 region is CASSYRRTSTDTQYF. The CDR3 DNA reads TGTGCCAGCAGCTATCGCAGGACTAGCACAGATACGCAGTATTTT.

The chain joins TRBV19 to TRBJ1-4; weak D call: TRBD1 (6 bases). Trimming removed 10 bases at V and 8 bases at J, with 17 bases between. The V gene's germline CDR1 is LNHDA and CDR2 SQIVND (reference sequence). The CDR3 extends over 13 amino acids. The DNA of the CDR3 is TGTGCCACCGGATCCCCGCAGGGGGAAAAACTGTTTTTT. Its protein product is CATGSPQGEKLFF.

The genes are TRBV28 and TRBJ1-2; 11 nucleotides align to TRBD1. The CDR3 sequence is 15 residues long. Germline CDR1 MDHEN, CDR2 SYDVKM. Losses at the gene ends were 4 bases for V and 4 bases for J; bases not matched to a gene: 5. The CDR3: CASSSRTGGFYGYTF. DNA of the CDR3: TGTGCCAGCAGTTCCCGGACAGGGGGCTTCTATGGCTACACCTTC.

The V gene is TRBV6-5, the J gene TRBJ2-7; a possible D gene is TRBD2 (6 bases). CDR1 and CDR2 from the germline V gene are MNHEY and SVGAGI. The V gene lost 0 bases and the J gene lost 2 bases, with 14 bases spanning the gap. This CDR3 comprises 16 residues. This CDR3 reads CASSYSTSSRAYEQYF. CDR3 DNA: TGTGCCAGCAGTTACTCGACTAGTTCAAGGGCCTACGAGCAGTACTTC.

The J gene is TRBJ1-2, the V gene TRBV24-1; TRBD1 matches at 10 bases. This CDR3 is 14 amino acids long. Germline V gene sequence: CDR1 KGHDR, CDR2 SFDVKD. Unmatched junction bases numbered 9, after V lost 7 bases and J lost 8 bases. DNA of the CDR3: TGTGCCACCAGCGCGGGACAGGGGTATGGCGGCTACACCTTC. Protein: CATSAGQGYGGYTF.

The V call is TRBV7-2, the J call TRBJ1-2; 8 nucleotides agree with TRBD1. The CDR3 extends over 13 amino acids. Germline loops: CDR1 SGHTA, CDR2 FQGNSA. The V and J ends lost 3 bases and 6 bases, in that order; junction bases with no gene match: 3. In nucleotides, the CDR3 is TGTGCCAGCAGCTTGACAGGGGTGAATGGCTACACCTTC. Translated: CASSLTGVNGYTF.

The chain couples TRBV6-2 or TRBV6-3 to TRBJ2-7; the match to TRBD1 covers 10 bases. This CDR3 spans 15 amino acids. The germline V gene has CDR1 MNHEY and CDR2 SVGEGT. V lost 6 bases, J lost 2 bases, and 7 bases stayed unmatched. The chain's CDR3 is CASSWSGTGAYEQYF. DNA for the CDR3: TGTGCCAGCAGCTGGTCCGGGACAGGGGCCTACGAGCAGTACTTC.

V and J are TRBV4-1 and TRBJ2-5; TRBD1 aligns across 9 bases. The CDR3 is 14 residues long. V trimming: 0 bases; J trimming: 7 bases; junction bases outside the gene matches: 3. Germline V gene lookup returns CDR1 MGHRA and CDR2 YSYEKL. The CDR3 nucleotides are TGCGCCAGCAGCCAAGAGGGACAGGGAGGGACCCAGTACTTC. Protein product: CASSQEGQGGTQYF.

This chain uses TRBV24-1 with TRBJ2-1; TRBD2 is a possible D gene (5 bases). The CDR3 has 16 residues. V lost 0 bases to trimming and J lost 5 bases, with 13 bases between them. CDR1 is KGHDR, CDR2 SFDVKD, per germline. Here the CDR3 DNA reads TGTGCCACCAGTGATTTGGGCAGCGGAGCGAACAATGAGCAGTTCTTC. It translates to CATSDLGSGANNEQFF.

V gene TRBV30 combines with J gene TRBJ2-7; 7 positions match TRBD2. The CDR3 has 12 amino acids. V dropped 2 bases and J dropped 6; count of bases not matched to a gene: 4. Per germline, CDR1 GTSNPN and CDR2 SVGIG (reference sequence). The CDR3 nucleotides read TGTGCCTGGAGTCCCCGGGGGGTCGAGCAGTACTTC. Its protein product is CAWSPRGVEQYF.

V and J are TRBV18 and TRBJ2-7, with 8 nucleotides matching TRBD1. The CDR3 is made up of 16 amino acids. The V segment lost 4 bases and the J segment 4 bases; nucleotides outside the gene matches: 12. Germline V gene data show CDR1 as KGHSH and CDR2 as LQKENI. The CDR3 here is CASSLQTGGLGYEQYF. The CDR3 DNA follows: TGTGCCAGCTCACTCCAAACAGGGGGTCTTGGTTACGAGCAGTACTTC.

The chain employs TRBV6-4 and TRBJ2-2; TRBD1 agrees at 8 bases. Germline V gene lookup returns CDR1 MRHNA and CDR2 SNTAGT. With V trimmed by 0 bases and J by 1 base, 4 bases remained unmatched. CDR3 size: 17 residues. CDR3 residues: CASSDSVDRGNTGELFF. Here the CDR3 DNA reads TGTGCCAGCAGTGACTCCGTCGACAGGGGGAACACCGGGGAGCTGTTTTTT.

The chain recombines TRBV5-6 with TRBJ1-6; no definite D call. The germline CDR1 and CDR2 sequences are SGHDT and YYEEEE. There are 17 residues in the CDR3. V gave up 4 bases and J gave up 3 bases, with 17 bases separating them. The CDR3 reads CASSPRGRSNYNSPLHF. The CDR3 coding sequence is TGTGCCAGCAGCCCCAGAGGGAGGTCGAACTATAATTCACCCCTCCACTTT.

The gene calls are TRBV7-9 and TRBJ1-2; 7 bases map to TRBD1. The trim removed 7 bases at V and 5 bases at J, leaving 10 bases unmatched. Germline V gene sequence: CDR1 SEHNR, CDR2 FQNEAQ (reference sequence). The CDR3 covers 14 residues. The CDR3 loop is CASTEGQVSYGYTF. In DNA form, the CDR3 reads TGTGCCAGCACCGAAGGACAGGTATCGTATGGCTACACCTTC.

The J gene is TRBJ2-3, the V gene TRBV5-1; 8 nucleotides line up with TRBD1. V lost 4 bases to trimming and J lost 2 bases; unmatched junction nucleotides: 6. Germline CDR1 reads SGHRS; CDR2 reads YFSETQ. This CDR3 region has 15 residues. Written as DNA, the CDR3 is TGCGCCAGCAGCCCGGGACAGGACCTCACAGATACGCAGTATTTT. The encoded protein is CASSPGQDLTDTQYF.

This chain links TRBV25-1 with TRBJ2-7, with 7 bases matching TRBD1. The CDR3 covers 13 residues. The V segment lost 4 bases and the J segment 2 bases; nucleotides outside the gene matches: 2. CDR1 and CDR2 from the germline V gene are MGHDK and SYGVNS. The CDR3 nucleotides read TGTGCCAGCAGTGGCAGGGGGACCTACGAGCAGTACTTC. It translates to CASSGRGTYEQYF.